This entry is about one TCR beta chain. This sample is part of a study of blood T cell repertoires in COVID-19. TCRdb's table, derived via immunoSEQ multiplex PCR, lists solely in-frame clones and lacks some. Of fewer than 600,000 clones detected, roughly 89% appear once; the ten largest clones hold around 0.9%. J was trimmed by 0 bases and V by 4 bases; bases with no gene match: 5. This CDR3 contains 15 residues. Germline CDR1 reads MGHRA; CDR2 reads YSYEKL. This TCR was recovered from a man younger than 35 with COVID-19, enrolled during active disease. The genes are TRBV4-1 and TRBJ1-1, with 7 bases fitting TRBD1. The material sequenced was peripheral blood. This CDR3 is CASSPGQALNTEAFF. CDR3 DNA: TGCGCCAGCAGCCCCGGACAGGCTTTGAACACTGAAGCTTTCTTT.